This TCR beta chain was identified in a study of long-term antiretroviral therapy in people with HIV. Comments on this clone: The antigen is not known.

An immunoSEQ assay, version v3.0, was performed at survey level. Per-sample targets for sequencing were roughly 40,000-50,000 T-cell genomes. TCRdb's table, derived via immunoSEQ multiplex PCR, lists solely in-frame clones and lacks some. The table shows 33,000 or so clones, with 95% to 98% occurring only once. The CDR3 runs to 16 residues. Germline V gives CDR1 SGHTA, CDR2 FQGNSA. The ends lost 2 bases at V and 2 bases at J; junction bases unmatched: 5. A minimum of one pre-ART and two post-ART PBMC samples existed for each donor. General study findings and limits: Versus controls, repertoires in people with HIV had narrower CDR3 length ranges. Diversity remained lower than transplant donor controls, even though it increased after ART.

The sequence came from a man in his thirties or forties with HIV. J is TRBJ1-2 and V is TRBV7-2; 10 nucleotides align to TRBD1. The sample was unsorted PBMCs, taken 7.6 years after starting antiretroviral therapy. The CDR3 loop reads CASSLSGTGVNYGYTF. The DNA of the CDR3 is TGTGCCAGCAGCTTATCCGGGACAGGGGTGAACTATGGCTACACCTTC.